One sample yielded the 26 T cell receptor beta chains listed below, sequenced in a study of blood T cell repertoires in COVID-19. This table comes from immunoSEQ multiplex PCR, and its TCRdb copy is limited to in-frame clones, with some not included. The sample has about 140,000 clones, roughly 84% seen once. The sequencing sample was made of peripheral blood. The receptors shown here come from a man aged 25 to 40 with COVID-19, enrolled during active disease.

This clone was found once. The chain links TRBV18 to TRBJ1-6; 8 positions match TRBD1. The length of the CDR3 is 14 residues. Germline V gene data show CDR1 as KGHSH and CDR2 as LQKENI. The V gene end was trimmed by 5 bases and the J gene end by 8 bases; junction bases not matched to a gene: 5. The CDR3 DNA sequence: TGTGCCAGCTCATACACAGGGGGTGATTCACCCCTCCACTTT. Residues: CASSYTGGDSPLHF.

The chain combines TRBV12-3 or TRBV12-4 with TRBJ1-5; maybe TRBD1 (6 bases). The CDR3 totals 12 residues. V was pared by 10 bases and J by 2 bases, with 9 bases between. The CDR3 here is CATRQGNQPQHF. CDR3 in DNA: TGTGCCACCCGACAGGGCAATCAGCCCCAGCATTTT.

This chain links TRBV2 with TRBJ2-7; TRBD1 agrees at 9 bases. Germline CDR1 is SNHLY and CDR2 is FYNNEI. The ends lost 7 bases at V and 0 bases at J; junction bases unmatched: 1. CDR3 length: 13 residues. The CDR3 nucleotides read TGTGCCAGCAAGGGACAGGGCTCCTACGAGCAGTACTTC. It translates to CASKGQGSYEQYF. The full variable domain, rest sourced from reference TRBV2 and TRBJ2-7, is EPEVTQTPSHQVTQMGQEVILRCVPISNHLYFYWYRQILGQKVEFLVSFYNNEISEKSEIFDDQFSVERPDGSNFTLKIRSTKLEDSAMYFCASKGQGSYEQYFGPGTRLTVT.

The V and J genes are TRBV13 and TRBJ2-4; 12 bases match TRBD2. The V segment lost 5 bases and the J segment 8 bases; nucleotides outside the gene matches: 10. The germline CDR1 and CDR2 sequences are PRHDT and FYEKMQ (reference sequence). The CDR3 contains 16 residues. The CDR3 sequence: CASSPRTSGIGDIQYF. The CDR3 region has the DNA TGTGCCAGCAGCCCTCGGACTAGCGGGATTGGGGACATTCAGTACTTC.

This clone was picked up a small number of times. The chain joins TRBV10-3 to TRBJ2-1, with 10 nucleotides matching TRBD2. The CDR3 is 16 amino acids. Germline values: CDR1 ENHRY, CDR2 SYGVKD. The ends lost 2 bases at V and 9 bases at J; junction bases unmatched: 10. The CDR3 bases are TGTGCCATCAGTGAGAGATCTAGCGGGAGTGGGGTTGAGCAGTTCTTC. Translated, it gives CAISERSSGSGVEQFF.

This chain links TRBV7-8 with TRBJ2-3; TRBD2 matches 14 bases. Germline V lookup: CDR1 SGHVS, CDR2 FQNEAQ. This CDR3 contains 17 residues. V lost 4 bases and J lost 4; bases outside the gene matches: 7. The CDR3 loop is CASSSMGLAGVSDTQYF. DNA of the CDR3: TGTGCCAGCAGCTCGATGGGACTAGCGGGAGTGTCAGATACGCAGTATTTT.

J is TRBJ2-5 and V is TRBV28; the match to TRBD2 covers 8 bases. V lost 6 bases, J lost 0 bases, and 6 bases stayed unmatched. Germline V gene sequence: CDR1 MDHEN, CDR2 SYDVKM. The CDR3 is 15 amino acids. The CDR3 region has the DNA TGTGCCAGCAGCCGGGAGGGGCTGAACCAAGAGACCCAGTACTTC. Protein sequence: CASSREGLNQETQYF.

The chain recombines TRBV30 with TRBJ1-2; D is undetermined. There are 11 residues in the CDR3. V was clipped by 0 bases and J by 7 bases, with 6 bases between them. CDR1 and CDR2 (germline): GTSNPN, SVGIG (reference sequence). The DNA of the CDR3 is TGTGCCTGGAGTGTAGGAGGTGGCTACACCTTC. Encoded protein: CAWSVGGGYTF.

This chain connects TRBV20-1 to TRBJ2-3; maybe TRBD2 (6 bases). The germline V gene has CDR1 DFQATT and CDR2 SNEGSKA (reference sequence). The CDR3 is 14 amino acids. Trimming stripped 3 bases from V and 4 bases from J, with 14 bases between. The CDR3 is CSASSGGVPDTQYF. The CDR3 DNA follows: TGCAGTGCTAGTTCTGGAGGGGTCCCAGATACGCAGTATTTT.

The sample holds one count of this clone. J is TRBJ2-1 and V is TRBV27; no reliable D call. Germline CDR1 MNHEY, CDR2 SMNVEV (reference sequence). The length of the CDR3 is 12 residues. With 2 bases removed from V and 5 bases from J, the gap between germline ends came to 4 bases. CDR3 DNA: TGTGCCAGCAGTTTAGCGAACAATGAGCAGTTCTTC. This encodes CASSLANNEQFF.

The rearrangement links TRBV2 to TRBJ2-3; 8 positions match TRBD1. V shed 6 bases, J shed 5 bases, and the junction held 7 bases outside the gene matches. In germline, CDR1 is SNHLY, CDR2 FYNNEI. The CDR3 sequence is 14 residues long. The CDR3 is CASRDREVVDTQYF. The CDR3, as DNA: TGTGCCAGCAGGGACAGGGAGGTCGTAGATACGCAGTATTTT.

V is TRBV2 and J is TRBJ1-6; perhaps TRBD1 as D (6 bases). V shed 6 bases and J shed 10 bases, with 16 bases lying between them. The CDR3 length is 14 residues. The germline V gene encodes CDR1 SNHLY and CDR2 FYNNEI. The CDR3 DNA reads as TGTGCCAGCAGAGAGACAGGTCGGGTATCACCCCTCCACTTT. This gives the protein CASRETGRVSPLHF. Full variable domain (outside the CDR3, taken from reference TRBV2 and TRBJ1-6): EPEVTQTPSHQVTQMGQEVILRCVPISNHLYFYWYRQILGQKVEFLVSFYNNEISEKSEIFDDQFSVERPDGSNFTLKIRSTKLEDSAMYFCASRETGRVSPLHFGNGTRLTVT.

A few counts support this clone. The rearrangement joins TRBV6-5 to TRBJ2-7; 8 bases match TRBD2. Germline CDR1 reads MNHEY; CDR2 reads SVGAGI. The CDR3 sequence is 14 residues long. The J segment lost 0 bases and the V segment lost 7 bases, leaving 5 bases of the junction unmatched. The CDR3 coding sequence is TGTGCCAGCACCGGGAGGGACATCTCCTACGAGCAGTACTTC. Amino acid sequence: CASTGRDISYEQYF.

The J gene is TRBJ2-7, the V gene TRBV6-6; tentative D call: TRBD2 (6 bases). The CDR3 spans 15 residues. Trimming took 7 bases from V and 1 from J, leaving 17 bases between them. The V gene's germline CDR1 is MNHNY and CDR2 SVGAGI (reference sequence). The chain's CDR3 is CASIVGGEPSYEQYF. The DNA for the CDR3 is TGTGCCAGCATCGTGGGGGGAGAGCCTTCCTACGAGCAGTACTTC.

Here the CDR3 DNA reads TGTGCCAGCAGAAAAGGACAGGCTGGGGCCAACGTCCTGACTTTC. This encodes CASRKGQAGANVLTF. V and J are TRBV6-5 and TRBJ2-6; 7 positions agree with TRBD1. The germline gives CDR1 MNHEY, CDR2 SVGAGI. With V trimmed by 6 bases and J by 2 bases, 4 bases remained unmatched. The CDR3 runs to 15 residues.

The chain combines TRBV3-1 (or the pseudogene TRBV3-2) with TRBJ1-5; 9 bases are shared with TRBD1. The CDR3 runs 15 residues. J was trimmed by 3 bases and V by 5 bases; bases with no gene match: 5. Per germline, CDR1 LGHDT and CDR2 YNNKEL (reference sequence). The CDR3 loop reads CASSNTGGNNQPQHF. The CDR3 DNA reads TGTGCCAGCAGCAACACAGGGGGCAACAATCAGCCCCAGCATTTT.

The V and J genes are TRBV5-6 and TRBJ1-2; D may be TRBD1 (6 bases). Trimming took off 2 bases at V and 4 bases at J, with 12 bases between the two ends. Germline V gives CDR1 SGHDT, CDR2 YYEEEE. The CDR3 is 14 amino acids. CDR3: CASSFQGRGYGYTF. CDR3 sequence (DNA): TGTGCCAGCAGCTTCCAGGGGAGAGGCTATGGCTACACCTTC.

J is TRBJ2-4 and V is TRBV16, with unresolved D. Germline V gene sequence: CDR1 KGHSY, CDR2 FQNENV. The CDR3 is made up of 14 amino acids. V was trimmed by 4 bases and J by 1 base, leaving 8 bases between them. CDR3 sequence reads: CASSLPGAKNIQYF. CDR3 coding DNA: TGTGCCAGCAGCCTCCCCGGGGCCAAAAACATTCAGTACTTC.

This chain uses TRBV6-1 with TRBJ1-1, with a possible D match to TRBD1 (5 bases). The CDR3 is 18 residues long. CDR1 is MNHNS and CDR2 is SASEGT in the germline V gene. V dropped 0 bases and J dropped 1 base, with 18 bases sitting between them. The DNA of the CDR3 is TGTGCCAGCAGTGAAGCAGGAGGATCTGGGGGGAGGAACACTGAAGCTTTCTTT. As protein: CASSEAGGSGGRNTEAFF.

This clone was picked up many times. This chain uses TRBV27 with TRBJ2-7; 7 nucleotides align to TRBD1. CDR3 size: 14 residues. Germline CDR1 MNHEY, CDR2 SMNVEV (reference sequence). Germline trimming cut 6 bases from V and 3 bases from J; bases unmatched to any gene: 8. The CDR3 DNA reads TGTGCCAGCAGCCCCTACCGGGACAGCTACGAGCAGTACTTC. Translated, it gives CASSPYRDSYEQYF.

The chain recombines TRBV10-3 with TRBJ1-2, with 9 bases fitting TRBD1. Trimming removed 8 bases from V and 5 bases from J; junction bases left unmatched: 12. Germline CDR1 ENHRY, CDR2 SYGVKD. The CDR3 is made up of 15 amino acids. This chain's CDR3 is CAIRNPGQGGYGYTF. The CDR3 nucleotides read TGTGCCATCCGTAATCCGGGACAGGGCGGATATGGCTACACCTTC.

This clone has a single count. This chain joins TRBV5-1 and TRBJ2-1; maybe TRBD2 (6 bases). Germline V lookup: CDR1 SGHRS, CDR2 YFSETQ. V was trimmed by 2 bases and J by 9 bases, leaving 27 bases between them. This CDR3 has 18 residues. CDR3 DNA: TGCGCCAGCAGCTTAATAATAAGTACCGGGACTCAAGGGCGTGAGCAGTTCTTC. This translates into CASSLIISTGTQGREQFF.

The chain is built from TRBV10-3 and TRBJ2-1; 9 bases align to TRBD1. With 4 bases clipped from V and 5 bases from J, the junction kept 3 bases outside the gene matches. Germline V gives CDR1 ENHRY, CDR2 SYGVKD. This CDR3 is built from 14 residues. The CDR3 sequence is CAISGQGGNNEQFF. The CDR3 coding sequence is TGTGCCATCAGTGGACAGGGGGGAAACAATGAGCAGTTCTTC.

This rearrangement joins TRBV11-2 to TRBJ2-7, with a weak D call TRBD2 (5 bases). Germline CDR1 SGHAT, CDR2 FQNNGV. Between the trimmed V and J ends, which lost 7 bases and 7 bases, there was a span of 14 bases. The CDR3 sequence is 12 residues long. CDR3 loop: CASTDSVAEQYF. The CDR3 DNA reads TGTGCCAGCACCGACTCGGTAGCGGAGCAGTACTTC.

The chain recombines TRBV29-1 with TRBJ2-6, with D tentatively TRBD1 (6 bases). V dropped 5 bases and J dropped 0 bases, with 26 bases sitting between them. CDR3 size: 20 residues. Per germline, CDR1 SQVTM and CDR2 ANQGSEA. The CDR3 DNA sequence: TGCAGCGTTTCCTCCGCATGGGGAACAGGGCCCAGCTCTGGGGCCAACGTCCTGACTTTC. Its protein product is CSVSSAWGTGPSSGANVLTF. Based on the CDR3 plus reference TRBV29-1 and TRBJ2-6, the full variable domain is SAVISQKPSRDICQRGTSLTIQCQVDSQVTMMFWYRQQPGQSLTLIATANQGSEATYESGFVIDKFPISRPNLTFSTLTVSNMSPEDSSIYLCSVSSAWGTGPSSGANVLTFGAGSRLTVL.

This chain joins TRBV2 and TRBJ2-1; 15 nucleotides align to TRBD2. Germline lookup yields CDR1 SNHLY and CDR2 FYNNEI. V trimming: 8 bases; J trimming: 3 bases; junction bases outside the gene matches: 5. The CDR3 is 16 residues long. The CDR3 DNA is TGTGCCAGCGGGACTAGCGGGAGGAACCGCTACAATGAGCAGTTCTTC. This translates into CASGTSGRNRYNEQFF.